This is a list of T cell receptor beta chains from one sample in a study of T cell responses to AZD1222 COVID-19 vaccine. The assay was immunoSEQ multiplex PCR, and TCRdb's table has in-frame clones only and misses some. This sample carries approximately 18,000 clones, approximately 80% of them seen once, and the ten largest clones take approximately 15%. Sequences were derived from peripheral blood, sampled 28 days after the second AZD1222 dose. All receptors derive from an adult who received the AZD1222 COVID-19 vaccine. The CDR3 runs from the conserved cysteine through the conserved F or W. A D gene is named only where the DNA matches it firmly. Where a row states a size, it is once, few, many or the class of an expanded clone; other rows omit it.

D: .
size: .
V: TRBV20-1
length: 11
J: TRBJ1-2
DNA: TGCAGTGCCTCCGTAGGGCATGGCTACACCTTC
CDR3: CSASVGHGYTF

D: .
size: .
V: TRBV9
length: 14
J: TRBJ2-1
DNA: TGTGCCAGCAGCGTAGAAGGCAGGGGGGATGAGCAGTTCTTC
CDR3: CASSVEGRGDEQFF

D: .
size: .
V: TRBV4-3
length: 15
J: TRBJ2-3
DNA: TGCGCCAGCAGCCAAGGCGTGGGGGCGGACGATACGCAGTATTTT
CDR3: CASSQGVGADDTQYF

D: .
size: .
V: TRBV19
length: 15
J: TRBJ1-2
DNA: TGTGCCAGTAGTATAGATGTACAGGTCCGATATGGCTACACCTTC
CDR3: CASSIDVQVRYGYTF

D: .
size: few
V: TRBV19
length: 16
J: TRBJ1-3
DNA: TGTGCCAGTAGTATCTATCAGGACTACTCTGGAAACACCATATATTTT
CDR3: CASSIYQDYSGNTIYF

D: .
size: .
V: TRBV9
length: 14
J: TRBJ1-5
DNA: TGTGCCAGCAGCGTAGATGGGGCCAATCAGCCCCAGCATTTT
CDR3: CASSVDGANQPQHF

D: .
size: .
V: TRBV28
length: 16
J: TRBJ2-7
DNA: TGTGCCAGCACCCCGGGCGGGGGACAGTCCTCCTACGAGCAGTACTTC
CDR3: CASTPGGGQSSYEQYF

D: .
size: .
V: TRBV3-1/TRBV3-2
length: 14
J: TRBJ1-1
DNA: TGTGCCAGCAGCCAAGTGGTGGCGAACACTGAAGCTTTCTTT
CDR3: CASSQVVANTEAFF

D: .
size: .
V: TRBV4-3
length: 14
J: TRBJ1-2
DNA: TGCGCCAGCAGCCAAGATAGGGGTGGCTATGGCTACACCTTC
CDR3: CASSQDRGGYGYTF

D: .
size: .
V: TRBV12-3/TRBV12-4
length: 13
J: TRBJ2-1
DNA: TGTGCCAGCAGACCCCCGGCGGGCAATGAGCAGTTCTTC
CDR3: CASRPPAGNEQFF

D: TRBD2
size: .
V: TRBV27
length: 16
J: TRBJ2-1
DNA: TGTGCCAGCAGCCTATCTAGCGGTAGCTCCTACAATGAGCAGTTCTTC
CDR3: CASSLSSGSSYNEQFF

D: TRBD1
size: .
V: TRBV7-8
length: 15
J: TRBJ2-2
DNA: TGTGCCAGCAGAGCTTGGACAGGGGCCGCCGGGGAGCTGTTTTTT
CDR3: CASRAWTGAAGELFF

D: .
size: few
V: TRBV6-5
length: 16
J: TRBJ1-2
DNA: TGTGCCAGCAGTTCCCAGACGGTCGAGGAGGACTATGGCTACACCTTC
CDR3: CASSSQTVEEDYGYTF

D: .
size: .
V: TRBV9
length: 14
J: TRBJ2-7
DNA: TGTGCCAGCAGCCCGGGGCAGGGTGGCTACGAGCAGTACTTC
CDR3: CASSPGQGGYEQYF

D: .
size: .
V: TRBV7-9
length: 12
J: TRBJ2-1
DNA: TGTGCCAGCAGCTTTCCCTACAATGAGCAGTTCTTC
CDR3: CASSFPYNEQFF

D: .
size: .
V: TRBV28
length: 15
J: TRBJ1-1
DNA: TGTGCCAGCAGTTCCCGGGACATCACGAACACTGAAGCTTTCTTT
CDR3: CASSSRDITNTEAFF

D: .
size: once
V: TRBV19
length: 16
J: TRBJ1-5
DNA: TGTGCCAGTAGTCTAGGCCTTCTCTATAGCAATCAGCCCCAGCATTTT
CDR3: CASSLGLLYSNQPQHF

D: .
size: .
V: TRBV12-3/TRBV12-4
length: 13
J: TRBJ2-1
DNA: TGTGCCAGCAGTCCCAACGTGGGCAGCCCGCAGTTCTTC
CDR3: CASSPNVGSPQFF

D: .
size: .
V: TRBV10-3
length: 13
J: TRBJ1-1
DNA: TGTGCCATCAGTGGGGGGGGGAACACTGAAGCTTTCTTT
CDR3: CAISGGGNTEAFF

D: .
size: once
V: TRBV2
length: 14
J: TRBJ1-2
DNA: TGTGCCAGCCATCACCGGGGGGCGGCCTATGGCTACACCTTC
CDR3: CASHHRGAAYGYTF

D: .
size: few
V: TRBV9
length: 14
J: TRBJ1-1
DNA: TGTGCCAGCAGCATCCGGGACACCTCCTCCGAAGCTTTCTTT
CDR3: CASSIRDTSSEAFF

D: .
size: .
V: TRBV7-6
length: 14
J: TRBJ2-7
DNA: TGTGCCAGCAGCTTAGGGGGGGCGGATTACGAGCAGTACTTC
CDR3: CASSLGGADYEQYF

D: .
size: .
V: TRBV7-2
length: 15
J: TRBJ2-5
DNA: TGTGCCAGCAGCTCGGCAGGACCGCGCGTTGAGACCCAGTACTTC
CDR3: CASSSAGPRVETQYF